A single sample is the source of the 29 T cell receptor beta chains below, sequenced in a study of T cells in localized non-small cell lung cancer (dated by TCRdb to the early 2020s). Receptors were amplified or captured by the immunoSEQ multiplex PCR assay. TCRdb re-hosts the immuneACCESS table, in-frame sequences only. Its copies lack some clones; in the studies checked, an unresolved V gene accounts for under half of them, and the cause for the rest is not known. A total of 50,000 to 65,000 clones appear in this sample, roughly 81% of them only once. The ten largest clones add up to roughly 4.8% of the sample. The sample in question was PBMCs, obtained before any cancer treatment. The receptors derive from a man aged 40 to 70 with stage II lung adenocarcinoma.

The J gene is TRBJ2-5, the V gene TRBV7-2; D is possibly TRBD1 or TRBD2 (5 bases each). This CDR3 contains 12 residues. Germline-derived CDR1 and CDR2 are SGHTA and FQGNSA. V was cut by 1 base and J by 14 bases, with 14 bases left in between. CDR3 in DNA: TGTGCCAGCAGCTTAGAACTGGGGGACGCCTACTTC. This gives the protein CASSLELGDAYF.

The chain combines TRBV29-1 with TRBJ2-3; TRBD2 agrees at 11 bases. This CDR3 comprises 17 residues. V dropped 3 bases and J dropped 0; count of bases not matched to a gene: 8. CDR1 SQVTM and CDR2 ANQGSEA come from the germline V gene. The CDR3, as DNA: TGCAGCGTTGACTCCGGGACTAGCGGCCAAAGCACAGATACGCAGTATTTT. It specifies CSVDSGTSGQSTDTQYF.

This clone was counted a few times. The chain is built from TRBV2 and TRBJ1-1, with TRBD1 matching over 9 bases. Germline V gene sequence: CDR1 SNHLY, CDR2 FYNNEI. V was clipped by 6 bases and J by 4 bases; unmatched bases: 9. The CDR3 extends over 15 amino acids. CDR3 loop: CASRPRTGESTEAFF. Written as DNA, the CDR3 is TGTGCCAGCAGACCCAGGACAGGGGAGAGCACTGAAGCTTTCTTT. The variable domain in full, completed from reference TRBV2 and TRBJ1-1, reads EPEVTQTPSHQVTQMGQEVILRCVPISNHLYFYWYRQILGQKVEFLVSFYNNEISEKSEIFDDQFSVERPDGSNFTLKIRSTKLEDSAMYFCASRPRTGESTEAFFGQGTRLTVV.

The rearrangement uses TRBV5-1 and TRBJ1-3; D call uncertain. Trimming removed 6 bases from V and 4 bases from J, with 14 bases in between. From germline, CDR1 is SGHRS and CDR2 YFSETQ. This CDR3 has 14 amino acids. The CDR3, as DNA: TGCGCCAGCAAGATATCCGATTTCGGAAACACCATATATTTT. Its protein is CASKISDFGNTIYF.

V gene TRBV11-3 combines with J gene TRBJ2-5; 7 bases are shared with TRBD1. The germline V gene encodes CDR1 SGHNT and CDR2 YENEEA. The CDR3 runs 15 residues. J lost 7 bases, V lost 0 bases, and 8 bases had no gene match. The CDR3 spells CASSLERGQGGTQYF. CDR3 nucleotides: TGTGCCAGCAGCTTAGAGAGGGGGCAAGGTGGGACCCAGTACTTC.

The chain recombines TRBV9 with TRBJ2-1, with 8 bases that match TRBD2. From germline, CDR1 is SGDLS and CDR2 YYNGEE. V lost 0 bases and J lost 9; bases outside the gene matches: 5. There are 14 residues in the CDR3. The CDR3 nucleotides read TGTGCCAGCAGCGTAGGGACTAGCCCCAGTGAGCAGTTCTTC. Encoded protein: CASSVGTSPSEQFF.

This clone was detected only a few times. The V gene is TRBV2, the J gene TRBJ2-3; 12 positions agree with TRBD1. CDR3 size: 16 residues. Germline CDR1 SNHLY, CDR2 FYNNEI. Losses at the gene ends were 6 bases for V and 5 bases for J; bases not matched to a gene: 9. CDR3: CASRVRDRGRGDTQYF. The CDR3 DNA is TGTGCCAGCAGAGTCCGGGACAGGGGGCGTGGAGATACGCAGTATTTT.

Regarding this clone: The sample carries other DNA sequences with the same CDR3. This chain connects TRBV11-2 to TRBJ1-1, with 7 bases lining up with TRBD1. This CDR3 contains 14 residues. Germline assignment: CDR1 SGHAT and CDR2 FQNNGV. V lost 4 bases to trimming and J lost 1 base; unmatched junction nucleotides: 3. CDR3 protein: CASSSRQGNTEAFF. CDR3 in DNA: TGTGCCAGCAGCTCAAGACAGGGGAACACTGAAGCTTTCTTT.

The chain joins TRBV5-4 to TRBJ1-5; D unresolved. V lost 4 bases and J 6 bases, leaving 8 bases between the germline ends. Germline values: CDR1 SGHNT, CDR2 YYREEE (reference sequence). The CDR3 is 12 residues long. The DNA of the CDR3 is TGTGCCAGCAGCGCCTGGGGTCAGCCCCAGCATTTT. This sequence encodes CASSAWGQPQHF. The full variable domain, rest sourced from reference TRBV5-4 and TRBJ1-5, is ETGVTQSPTHLIKTRGQQVTLRCSSQSGHNTVSWYQQALGQGPQFIFQYYREEENGRGNFPPRFSGLQFPNYSSELNVNALELDDSALYLCASSAWGQPQHFGDGTRLSIL.

The chain is built from TRBV5-1 and TRBJ2-3; 10 bases are shared with TRBD2. CDR1 and CDR2 (germline): SGHRS, YFSETQ. The trim removed 4 bases at V and 4 bases at J, leaving 3 bases unmatched. The CDR3 runs to 14 residues. CDR3 sequence (DNA): TGCGCCAGCAGCGTAGCGGGAGGTCCAGATACGCAGTATTTT. Its translation is CASSVAGGPDTQYF.

V usage is TRBV11-2 and J usage is TRBJ2-7, with 12 bases that match TRBD2. The CDR3 runs to 15 residues. The germline V gene encodes CDR1 SGHAT and CDR2 FQNNGV. J lost 2 bases, V lost 6 bases, and 5 bases had no gene match. The CDR3 spells CASRATSGRPYEQYF. In DNA, the CDR3 is TGTGCCAGCAGGGCGACTAGCGGGAGACCCTACGAGCAGTACTTC.

The J gene is TRBJ2-5, the V gene TRBV5-1; 7 nucleotides agree with TRBD1. Germline trimming cut 3 bases from V and 0 bases from J; bases unmatched to any gene: 5. Germline values: CDR1 SGHRS, CDR2 YFSETQ. The CDR3 is 15 amino acids. The DNA of the CDR3 is TGCGCCAGCAGCTCCGGGACAGTGTACCAAGAGACCCAGTACTTC. Its translation is CASSSGTVYQETQYF.

This clone was picked up one time. V is TRBV12-5 and J is TRBJ1-1, with a tentative D call TRBD1 (6 bases). Trimming stripped 3 bases from V and 5 bases from J, with 13 bases between. CDR1 LGHNT and CDR2 FRNRAP come from the germline V gene. The CDR3 has 14 amino acids. CDR3 bases: TGTGCTAGTGGTTTTGAAACAGGGCTAACTGAAGCTTTCTTT. Translated, it gives CASGFETGLTEAFF.

The V and J genes are TRBV5-1 and TRBJ1-2; 10 nucleotides line up with TRBD1. The CDR3 is 13 amino acids. The trim removed 4 bases at V and 7 bases at J, leaving 4 bases unmatched. The germline CDR1 and CDR2 sequences are SGHRS and YFSETQ. The CDR3 reads CASSPGTGAGYTF. CDR3 nucleotide sequence: TGCGCCAGCAGCCCTGGGACAGGGGCTGGCTACACCTTC. The full variable domain, completed using reference TRBV5-1 and TRBJ1-2, is KAGVTQTPRYLIKTRGQQVTLSCSPISGHRSVSWYQQTPGQGLQFLFEYFSETQRNKGNFPGRFSGRQFSNSRSEMNVSTLELGDSALYLCASSPGTGAGYTFGSGTRLTVV.

This clone was seen once. This chain links TRBV7-2 with TRBJ2-5; 8 bases are a match to TRBD1. Germline V gene data show CDR1 as SGHTA and CDR2 as FQGNSA. The CDR3 covers 15 residues. With 1 base clipped from V and 2 bases from J, the junction kept 3 bases outside the gene matches. As DNA, the CDR3 is TGTGCCAGCAGCTTAGGCGGACAGGGACAAGAGACCCAGTACTTC. It encodes CASSLGGQGQETQYF. Together with reference TRBV7-2 and TRBJ2-5, the CDR3 gives the full variable domain: GAGVSQSPSNKVTEKGKDVELRCDPISGHTALYWYRQSLGQGLEFLIYFQGNSAPDKSGLPSDRFSAERTGGSVSTLTIQRTQQEDSAVYLCASSLGGQGQETQYFGPGTRLLVL.

The V call is TRBV5-1, the J call TRBJ2-1; D unresolved. The CDR3 length is 16 residues. The V and J ends lost 0 bases and 4 bases respectively, with 14 bases between them. Germline CDR1 reads SGHRS; CDR2 reads YFSETQ. The CDR3 loop is CASSLAGTMGYNEQFF. The CDR3 coding sequence is TGCGCCAGCAGCTTGGCCGGCACAATGGGTTACAATGAGCAGTTCTTC.

The chain has TRBV10-2 and TRBJ1-4, with D hard to call. Germline loops: CDR1 WSHSY, CDR2 SAAADI. CDR3 length: 12 residues. V dropped 1 base and J dropped 7 bases, with 4 bases sitting between them. The CDR3 loop is CASSEFGEKLFF. Here the CDR3 DNA reads TGCGCCAGCAGTGAGTTTGGTGAAAAACTGTTTTTT.

The V gene is TRBV6-1, the J gene TRBJ2-7, with TRBD2 matching over 14 bases. The ends lost 7 bases at V and 6 bases at J; junction bases unmatched: 8. The germline V gene encodes CDR1 MNHNS and CDR2 SASEGT. The CDR3 is made up of 15 amino acids. Here the CDR3 reads CASNGGLAGAAEQYF. The DNA for the CDR3 is TGTGCCAGCAATGGGGGACTAGCGGGAGCAGCCGAGCAGTACTTC.

The chain employs TRBV10-1 and TRBJ2-7; 7 nucleotides match TRBD1. The V segment lost 4 bases and the J segment 6 bases; nucleotides outside the gene matches: 12. Germline V gives CDR1 WNHNN, CDR2 SYGVQD (reference sequence). The CDR3 loop spans 15 amino acids. CDR3 sequence: CASSGFQTGPSEQYF. The CDR3 region has the DNA TGCGCCAGCAGTGGGTTCCAGACAGGGCCGAGCGAGCAGTACTTC.

This chain connects TRBV9 to TRBJ1-1, with TRBD1 matching 7 bases. In germline, CDR1 is SGDLS, CDR2 YYNGEE. The CDR3 loop spans 16 amino acids. After removal of 4 bases from V and 0 bases from J, the junction contained 9 bases not matched to a gene. CDR3 nucleotide sequence: TGTGCCAGCAGCCCTCGGGACAGCGCTATGAACACTGAAGCTTTCTTT. It is translated as CASSPRDSAMNTEAFF.

The V call is TRBV2, the J call TRBJ1-5; 7 bases are a match to TRBD1. CDR3 length: 15 residues. Germline V CDR1 and CDR2: SNHLY, FYNNEI. Trimming removed 3 bases from V and 1 base from J; junction bases left unmatched: 3. CDR3 in DNA: TGTGCCAGCAGTGACAGGGGGTCGAGCAATCAGCCCCAGCATTTT. As protein: CASSDRGSSNQPQHF.

This clone was detected a few times. This sequence joins TRBV7-9 and TRBJ2-5, with TRBD2 matching over 9 bases. Trimming took 1 base from V and 5 from J; bases not matched to a gene: 14. From germline, CDR1 is SEHNR and CDR2 FQNEAQ (reference sequence). The CDR3 is 18 residues long. CDR3 sequence: CASSLVLAGILDKETQYF. In nucleotides, the CDR3 is TGTGCCAGCAGCTTAGTTCTAGCGGGAATCTTAGATAAGGAGACCCAGTACTTC. Together with reference TRBV7-9 and TRBJ2-5, the CDR3 gives the full variable domain: DTGVSQNPRHKITKRGQNVTFRCDPISEHNRLYWYRQTLGQGPEFLTYFQNEAQLEKSRLLSDRFSAERPKGSFSTLEIQRTEQGDSAMYLCASSLVLAGILDKETQYFGPGTRLLVL.

This chain links TRBV9 with TRBJ1-4, with D possibly matching TRBD1 (5 bases). The germline V gene encodes CDR1 SGDLS and CDR2 YYNGEE. CDR3 length: 15 residues. The germline V and J ends were trimmed by 3 bases and 5 bases, with 14 bases remaining between them. The CDR3 protein is CASSGVSGPNEKLFF. The CDR3 DNA follows: TGTGCCAGCAGCGGGGTATCAGGGCCGAATGAAAAACTGTTTTTT. The variable domain in full, completed from reference TRBV9 and TRBJ1-4, reads DSGVTQTPKHLITATGQRVTLRCSPRSGDLSVYWYQQSLDQGLQFLIQYYNGEERAKGNILERFSAQQFPDLHSELNLSSLELGDSALYFCASSGVSGPNEKLFFGSGTQLSVL.

Details on this clone: This same CDR3 is encoded by further DNA sequences in the sample. J is TRBJ1-2 and V is TRBV5-1, with a possible D match to TRBD1 (5 bases). Germline V gene data show CDR1 as SGHRS and CDR2 as YFSETQ. Trimming removed 4 bases at V and 2 bases at J, with 9 bases between. The CDR3 totals 13 residues. The DNA for the CDR3 is TGCGCCAGCAGCCCCGACAGAAACTATGGCTACACCTTC. Its protein is CASSPDRNYGYTF.

The chain joins TRBV6-6 to TRBJ1-4; weak D call: TRBD1 (5 bases). Deletions cut 6 bases from V and 5 bases from J, with 13 bases between. CDR3 length equals 14 residues. The germline V gene encodes CDR1 MNHNY and CDR2 SVGAGI (reference sequence). The CDR3 coding sequence is TGTGCCAGCAGCCGAGGGGCGATGAATGAAAAACTGTTTTTT. It specifies CASSRGAMNEKLFF.

J is TRBJ1-1 and V is TRBV7-6; possibly TRBD1 for D (5 bases). This CDR3 comprises 15 residues. The ends were cut back, 7 bases at V and 6 bases at J, with 21 bases in the middle. The germline CDR1 and CDR2 sequences are SGHVS and FNYEAQ. The CDR3 DNA follows: TGTGCCAGCAAAGAGGATGGGGACGAACTGTCTGAAGCTTTCTTT. It translates to CASKEDGDELSEAFF.

The chain links TRBV6-6 to TRBJ2-7, with 9 bases lining up with TRBD2. Trimming cost V 4 bases and J 0 bases; bases outside gene matches: 4. Germline CDR1 MNHNY, CDR2 SVGAGI (reference sequence). This CDR3 spans 15 amino acids. The CDR3 DNA sequence: TGTGCCAGCAGTTTGACTAGCGGTTCCTCCTACGAGCAGTACTTC. This gives the protein CASSLTSGSSYEQYF.

V is TRBV6-5 and J is TRBJ1-2; 11 bases agree with TRBD1. CDR3 length: 16 amino acids. Per germline, CDR1 MNHEY and CDR2 SVGAGI. V lost 0 bases to trimming and J lost 4 bases; unmatched junction nucleotides: 4. In nucleotides, the CDR3 is TGTGCCAGCAGTTACTCGAGGACAGGGGGCGGCTATGGCTACACCTTC. Encoded protein: CASSYSRTGGGYGYTF.

This rearrangement joins TRBV13 to TRBJ2-5, with TRBD1 identical over 8 bases. With V trimmed by 3 bases and J by 5 bases, 5 bases remained unmatched. Germline assignment: CDR1 PRHDT and CDR2 FYEKMQ (reference sequence). The CDR3 length is 14 residues. For the CDR3, the DNA is TGTGCCAGCAGCTTTCGGTACAGGGGGGAGACCCAGTACTTC. Translating gives CASSFRYRGETQYF.